The rows below give T cell receptor beta chains drawn from one sample of a study of patients and donors after allogeneic stem cell transplantation. TCRdb called the RT-PCR reads again in MiXCR, with one record for every CDR3 protein. The sample holds about 160,000 distinct CDR3 sequences, about 24% seen once. The specimen sequenced was blood, either unsorted or a sorted T cell fraction (not recorded which). The source is a human donor who was either an allogeneic HSCT recipient or a stem cell or donor lymphocyte infusion donor (not recorded which). It is not recorded whose cells these are; they may come from a transplant donor. Each CDR3 is given with its conserved first and last residue. Fields, in order: CDR3 length, J gene, V gene, CDR3 protein.

13 TRBJ1-1 TRBV7-3 CASSLSHSTEAFF
14 TRBJ1-1 TRBV5-1 CASSLGIMNTEAFF
15 TRBJ1-2 TRBV4-1 CASSQDRAGPYGYTF
14 TRBJ1-1 TRBV20-1 CSARDGKMNTEAFF
14 TRBJ2-7 TRBV2 CASSERGGRGEQYF
15 TRBJ2-1 TRBV19 CASRPSPGGHNEQFF
14 TRBJ1-1 TRBV29-1 CSVSQGLKNTEAFF
12 TRBJ2-7 TRBV11-1 CASSLQVGEQYF
15 TRBJ2-1 TRBV20-1 CSASSGREGRNEQFF
12 TRBJ2-1 TRBV20-1 CSASEDYNEQFF
14 TRBJ2-7 TRBV20-1 CSARDPGLAYEQYF
12 TRBJ2-1 TRBV12-3/TRBV12-4 CASSPPSNEQFF
15 TRBJ2-1 TRBV29-1 CSVLGGGERGNEQFF
15 TRBJ1-1 TRBV20-1 CSAREDPVMNTEAFF
16 TRBJ2-3 TRBV10-3 CAISESSRSSTDTQYF
14 TRBJ2-5 TRBV7-9 CASSFHRVGETQYF
17 TRBJ1-6 TRBV5-1 CASSLVAYRGVNSPLHF
19 TRBJ1-4 TRBV2 CASRTDVDASRATNEKLFF
17 TRBJ1-2 TRBV2 CASSALQGKLYYRGYTF
17 TRBJ2-7 TRBV13 CASSPRTPSGGDYEQYF
15 TRBJ2-2 TRBV29-1 CSAVIYDRATGELFF
11 TRBJ1-2 TRBV2 CASSGGYGYTF
16 TRBJ1-1 TRBV7-9 CASSLLSLIVNTEAFF
14 TRBJ2-2 TRBV15 CATRGYREAGELFF
18 TRBJ1-6 TRBV4-1 CASSQDVGQGVFASPLHF
13 TRBJ2-1 TRBV9 CASSALQRGEQFF
13 TRBJ2-1 TRBV3-1 CASTFRGSNEQFF
18 TRBJ1-2 TRBV5-1 CASSFGTTKRNLDYGYTF
16 TRBJ2-7 TRBV10-3 CAISESSGTVSYEQYF
15 TRBJ1-1 TRBV5-1 CASSFHVSAGTEAFF
13 TRBJ2-3 TRBV29-1 CSVVPTSTDTQYF
16 TRBJ1-1 TRBV6-4 CASSEALVRMNTEAFF
13 TRBJ1-4 TRBV27 CASSFISNEKLFF
13 TRBJ2-3 TRBV7-2 CASSLETQATQYF
14 TRBJ1-2 TRBV7-2 CASSLDRGAYGYTF
15 TRBJ1-1 TRBV3-1 CASSQDLGVPTEAFF
11 TRBJ1-1 TRBV29-1 CSAVRQFEAFF
14 TRBJ1-1 TRBV7-3 CASSRGGPNTEAFF
14 TRBJ1-2 TRBV6-1 CASSDIFLDYGYTF
15 TRBJ2-3 TRBV20-1 CSARDYSGGTDTQYF
13 TRBJ2-2 TRBV10-3 CAISDAYTGELFF
15 TRBJ2-3 TRBV12-3/TRBV12-4 CASSFDSSNTDTQYF
14 TRBJ1-5 TRBV9 CASSVNRGNQPQHF
11 TRBJ2-1 TRBV10-3 CAISVFDEQFF
12 TRBJ2-1 TRBV10-3 CATRRVGDEQFF
13 TRBJ2-3 TRBV20-1 CSARVVASDTQYF
13 TRBJ1-2 TRBV6-5 CASAQQGYYGYTF
14 TRBJ2-5 TRBV6-5 CASSYGDRRPTQYF
17 TRBJ1-3 TRBV7-6 CASSFQGRSATGNTIYF
14 TRBJ1-1 TRBV5-1 CASSLVTGTTEAFF
13 TRBJ1-2 TRBV10-3 CAISVPFSYGYTF
13 TRBJ1-4 TRBV7-9 CASSHNNREKLFF
14 TRBJ1-5 TRBV30 CAWSWTGPNQPQHF
16 TRBJ2-5 TRBV5-1 CASRPAPDPSWETQYF
17 TRBJ2-3 TRBV7-6 CASSLALAHLSTDTQYF
16 TRBJ2-7 TRBV9 CASSVDGGGQAYEQYF
14 TRBJ1-4 TRBV29-1 CSVTTYPGGEKLFF
18 TRBJ2-7 TRBV4-1 CASSQEPGPASRGHEQYF
12 TRBJ2-7 TRBV20-1 CSAQERGVEQYF
16 TRBJ1-5 TRBV18 CPSSPQSPLLNQPQHF